This TCR beta chain was obtained from a study of T-cell reconstitution after alpha-beta-depleted transplantation in children. Preparation of the TCRbeta library was carried out with unique molecular identifiers. One entry per CDR3 protein results from TCRdb running MiXCR on the PCR reads. The table has approximately 230,000 distinct CDR3 sequences, 24% seen once. The sample holds a few counts of this clonotype. The antigen remains undetermined. CDR3 size: 15 residues. V was clipped by 8 bases and J by 4 bases, with 21 bases between them. The germline CDR1 and CDR2 sequences are MNHNS and SASEGT. Study outcomes and limitations: Several hundred expanded graft clones reportedly gave rise to the alpha-beta T cells present about two months after transplant. At one year after transplant, newly produced T cells mostly accounted for T-cell counts and diversity. The high TCRbeta diversity at day 60 in some patients came from surviving recipient T cells and thymic progenitors.

The sequence came from a female patient younger than 10 who had a stem cell transplant for congenital amegakaryocytic thrombocytopenia, so the T cells may come from the graft donor. The chain employs TRBV6-1 and TRBJ2-7; D perhaps matches TRBD2 (6 bases). The sample consisted of PBMCs, mostly from graft donor cells, taken 360 days after TCRalphabeta/CD19-depleted stem cell transplant. CDR3 sequence (DNA): TGTGCCAGCGGAGGGCAAGGGCGGTTAGGATACGAGCAGTACTTC. It is translated as CASGGQGRLGYEQYF.